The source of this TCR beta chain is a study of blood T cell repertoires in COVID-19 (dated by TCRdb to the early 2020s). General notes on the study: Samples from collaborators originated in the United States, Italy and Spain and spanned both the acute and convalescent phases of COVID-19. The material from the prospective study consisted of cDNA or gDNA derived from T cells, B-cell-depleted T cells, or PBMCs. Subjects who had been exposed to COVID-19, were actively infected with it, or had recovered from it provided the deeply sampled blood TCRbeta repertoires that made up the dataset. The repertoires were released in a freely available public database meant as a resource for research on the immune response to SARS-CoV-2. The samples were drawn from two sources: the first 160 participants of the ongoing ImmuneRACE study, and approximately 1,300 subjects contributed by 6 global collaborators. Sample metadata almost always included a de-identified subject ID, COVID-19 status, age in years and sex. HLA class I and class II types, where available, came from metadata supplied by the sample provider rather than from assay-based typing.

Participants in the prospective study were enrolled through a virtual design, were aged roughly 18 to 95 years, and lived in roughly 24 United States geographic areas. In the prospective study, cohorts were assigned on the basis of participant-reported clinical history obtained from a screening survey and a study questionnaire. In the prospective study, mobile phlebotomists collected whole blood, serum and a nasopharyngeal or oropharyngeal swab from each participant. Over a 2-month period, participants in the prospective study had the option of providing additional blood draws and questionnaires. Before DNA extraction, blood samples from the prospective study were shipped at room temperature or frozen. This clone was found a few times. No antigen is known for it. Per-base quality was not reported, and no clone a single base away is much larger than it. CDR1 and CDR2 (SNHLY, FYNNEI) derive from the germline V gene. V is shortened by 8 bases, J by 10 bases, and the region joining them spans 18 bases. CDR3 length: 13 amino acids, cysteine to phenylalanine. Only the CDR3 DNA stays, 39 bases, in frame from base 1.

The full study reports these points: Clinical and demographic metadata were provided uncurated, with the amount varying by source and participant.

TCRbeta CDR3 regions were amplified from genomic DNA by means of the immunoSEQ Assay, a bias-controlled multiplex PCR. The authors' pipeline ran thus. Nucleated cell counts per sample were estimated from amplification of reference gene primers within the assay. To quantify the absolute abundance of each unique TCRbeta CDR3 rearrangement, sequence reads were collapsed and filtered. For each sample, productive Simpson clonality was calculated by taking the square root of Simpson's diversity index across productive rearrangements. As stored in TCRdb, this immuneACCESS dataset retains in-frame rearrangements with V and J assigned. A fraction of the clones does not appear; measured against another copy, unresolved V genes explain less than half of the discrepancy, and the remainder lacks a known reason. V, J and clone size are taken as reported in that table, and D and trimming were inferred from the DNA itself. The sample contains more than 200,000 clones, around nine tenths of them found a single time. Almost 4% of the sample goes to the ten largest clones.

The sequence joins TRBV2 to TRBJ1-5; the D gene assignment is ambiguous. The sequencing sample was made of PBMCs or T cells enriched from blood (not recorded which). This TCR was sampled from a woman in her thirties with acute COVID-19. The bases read TGTGCCAGCGCCTGGGGAGAAACTGTCCCCCAGCATTTT. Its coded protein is CASAWGETVPQHF.